This is a list of T cell receptor beta chains from one sample in a study of beta chain features in type 1 diabetes. Libraries were prepared by immunoSEQ multiplex PCR; TCRdb keeps only in-frame clonotypes and omits some of them. The profile covers around 250,000 clones, with about 14% appearing a single time and about 0.019% taken by the ten largest. The sample taken for sequencing was naive CD4+ T cells from blood. These receptors were taken from a man aged 25-40 years with type 1 diabetes. The CDR3 runs from the conserved cysteine through the conserved F or W. The order of the fields is D gene, V gene, clone size, J gene, CDR3 protein, CDR3 DNA. D genes are given only for firm matches. The size entry is marked missing in some rows and otherwise reads once, few, many or a size class.

TRBD1,TRBV28,-,TRBJ2-7,CASRPQGQGAGEQYF,TGTGCCAGCAGACCACAGGGACAGGGGGCTGGCGAGCAGTACTTC
-,TRBV5-4,-,TRBJ1-1,CASSLAGGRGRNTEAFF,TGTGCCAGCAGCTTGGCGGGGGGGAGGGGAAGAAACACTGAAGCTTTCTTT
-,TRBV29-1,many,TRBJ2-5,CSFTGNAETQYF,TGCAGCTTCACAGGGAACGCGGAGACCCAGTACTTC
-,TRBV29-1,few,TRBJ2-1,CSVEVTGGGSYNEQFF,TGCAGCGTTGAGGTTACAGGGGGGGGCTCCTACAATGAGCAGTTCTTC
TRBD1,TRBV25-1,once,TRBJ1-3,CASSEEGAKGNTIYF,TGTGCCAGCAGTGAGGAGGGGGCGAAAGGAAACACCATATATTTT
-,TRBV5-1,few,TRBJ2-7,CASSPTGDEQYF,TGCGCCAGCAGCCCGACGGGGGACGAGCAGTACTTC
-,TRBV5-1,-,TRBJ2-5,CASSPPTQETQYF,TGCGCCAGCAGCCCCCCGACTCAAGAGACCCAGTACTTC
TRBD1,TRBV7-8,few,TRBJ1-1,CASSLRDRSDMNTEAFF,TGTGCCAGCAGCTTGAGGGACAGGTCGGACATGAACACTGAAGCTTTCTTT
TRBD1,TRBV4-2,-,TRBJ1-1,CASSQDSFGQDPNTEAFF,TGTGCCAGCAGCCAAGACTCTTTTGGACAGGACCCGAACACTGAAGCTTTCTTT
TRBD1,TRBV29-1,-,TRBJ1-1,CSGDRSNTEAFF,TGCAGCGGGGACAGGTCGAACACTGAAGCTTTCTTT
-,TRBV2,-,TRBJ2-5,CASSERGAETQYF,TGTGCCAGCAGTGAGCGGGGTGCAGAGACCCAGTACTTC
-,TRBV5-4,-,TRBJ1-1,CASSLGMALNTEAFF,TGTGCCAGCAGCCTGGGAATGGCACTGAACACTGAAGCTTTCTTT
-,TRBV18,few,TRBJ2-5,CASSPRGQETQYF,TGTGCCAGCTCACCGCGGGGCCAAGAGACCCAGTACTTC
TRBD2,TRBV5-1,few,TRBJ2-1,CASSLGGGSYNEQFF,TGCGCCAGCAGCTTGGGGGGGGGCTCCTACAATGAGCAGTTCTTC
-,TRBV30,few,TRBJ1-2,CAWSVVSDGGYTF,TGTGCCTGGAGTGTAGTGTCAGACGGGGGCTACACCTTC
-,TRBV6-5,-,TRBJ1-5,CAKRQPQHF,TGTGCCAAACGGCAGCCCCAGCATTTT